This T cell receptor (beta chain) was sequenced in a study of T cells after yellow fever vaccination. Turning to the study itself: Fractions of low cell number were prepared using SMART-Seq v4 Ultra Low Input.

In TCRdb, the 5' RACE reads were re-called with MiXCR into one record per CDR3 protein. Of a few hundred thousand distinct CDR3 sequences in the sample, roughly 9.4% were seen once. This clonotype was detected a few times. The antigen remains undetermined. Germline CDR1 and CDR2: SGHRS and YFSETQ. The CDR3 spans 14 residues. V lost 0 bases and J lost 7, with 14 bases in between. The study's findings and limits: Some clonotypes were seen in both the CD4 and the CD8 compartments. These made up a small share and likely arose from convergent recombination.

The starting material was PBMCs, obtained on the day of the first yellow fever vaccination. This chain uses TRBV5-1 with TRBJ2-7; TRBD1 or TRBD2 may be the D gene (6 bases each). The source of this sequence is a man aged 18-30 years who received the YFV17D yellow fever vaccine. CDR3 amino acids: CASSLGIGGQEQYV. Here the CDR3 DNA reads TGCGCCAGCAGCTTGGGTATTGGGGGGCAAGAGCAGTACGTC.